A single sample gave rise to the 11 T cell receptor beta chains below, sequenced in a study of CD8 T cells in ankylosing spondylitis (TCRdb year 2017). Library preparation used 5' RACE. The sample was run on an Illumina HiSeq 2500. Through fastp at Q25 and MiXCR, TCRdb rebuilt clones from the public reads, retaining in-frame beta chains. Each entry merges the rows of one CDR3 protein and shows their most common DNA and genes. The sample table shows 700,000 to 1,000,000 distinct CDR3 sequences, and approximately 12% are seen once. The ten most abundant clones make up around 0.51% of the sample. No antigens are known for them. Overall study results and their limits: Blood from ankylosing spondylitis patients appeared to be characterized by a TCR beta motif composed of under ten highly homologous amino acid variants.

The material sequenced was blood, either unsorted or a sorted T cell fraction (not recorded which). The receptor set was obtained from a male donor with ankylosing spondylitis.

V is TRBV5-6 and J is TRBJ1-3; no firm D call. The CDR3 length is 13 residues. Deletions cut 2 bases from V and 3 bases from J, with 6 bases between. In germline, CDR1 is SGHDT, CDR2 YYEEEE. CDR3 sequence (DNA): TGTGCCAGCAGCTTTTTCGGTGGAAACACCATATATTTT. Translated: CASSFFGGNTIYF.

The J gene is TRBJ1-2, the V gene TRBV7-9; D not certain. This CDR3 has 12 amino acids. Between the trimmed V and J ends, which lost 8 bases and 8 bases, there was a span of 15 bases. Germline V gene sequence: CDR1 SEHNR, CDR2 FQNEAQ (reference sequence). CDR3 nucleotide sequence: TGTGCCAGCTCGTATAGGGATGGCGGCTACACCTTC. Translating gives CASSYRDGGYTF.

The genes are TRBV6-2 or TRBV6-3 and TRBJ1-1; 10 nucleotides align to TRBD1. V was pared by 5 bases and J by 0 bases, with 9 bases of the junction left unmatched. The germline gives CDR1 MNHEY, CDR2 SVGEGT. The CDR3 has 17 amino acids. The CDR3 loop is CASSKPGTGVMNTEAFF. CDR3 in DNA: TGTGCCAGCAGTAAACCTGGGACAGGGGTGATGAACACTGAAGCTTTCTTT.

This rearrangement joins TRBV10-2 to TRBJ2-1; D possibly matches TRBD1 or TRBD2 (5 bases each). The CDR3 is 11 amino acids. Germline lookup yields CDR1 WSHSY and CDR2 SAAADI. Trimming took off 8 bases at V and 8 bases at J, with 10 bases between the two ends. The CDR3 here is CASRGVYEQFF. CDR3 sequence (DNA): TGCGCCAGCCGAGGGGTTTATGAGCAGTTCTTC.

The V and J genes are TRBV25-1 and TRBJ2-2, with TRBD2 matching over 15 bases. The junction had 12 bases not matched to a gene; V was cut back by 4 bases and J by 0 bases. Germline V lookup: CDR1 MGHDK, CDR2 SYGVNS. This CDR3 has 21 residues. CDR3 amino acids: CASSAPGAGLAGGTNTGELFF. The CDR3 DNA reads as TGTGCCAGCAGTGCCCCAGGGGCGGGACTAGCGGGGGGCACGAACACCGGGGAGCTGTTTTTT.

This chain uses TRBV5-5 with TRBJ1-4; the D is unclear. The germline V and J ends were trimmed by 4 bases and 2 bases, with 15 bases remaining between them. Germline lookup yields CDR1 SGHKS and CDR2 YYEKEE (reference sequence). There are 16 residues in the CDR3. The CDR3 reads CASSPGPGFTNEKLFF. CDR3 in DNA: TGTGCCAGCAGCCCCGGACCGGGTTTCACTAATGAAAAACTGTTTTTT.

Only a few counts were recorded for this clonotype. This rearrangement joins TRBV24-1 to TRBJ1-5; no reliable D call. This CDR3 spans 16 amino acids. V was shortened by 4 bases and J by 1 base, with 13 bases between the two germline ends. CDR1 and CDR2 from the germline V gene are KGHDR and SFDVKD. CDR3 coding DNA: TGTGCCACCAGTGAATCAGGAAGTGGGAGCAATCAGCCCCAGCATTTT. It translates to CATSESGSGSNQPQHF.

The rearrangement links TRBV18 to TRBJ2-3; possibly TRBD2 for D (5 bases). Germline V gives CDR1 KGHSH, CDR2 LQKENI. The ends were cut back, 5 bases at V and 0 bases at J, with 12 bases in the middle. The CDR3 is made up of 15 amino acids. The CDR3 coding sequence is TGTGCCAGCTCATCTAGACGGACTAGCACAGATACGCAGTATTTT. Amino acid sequence: CASSSRRTSTDTQYF. The full variable domain, rest sourced from reference TRBV18 and TRBJ2-3, is NAGVMQNPRHLVRRRGQEARLRCSPMKGHSHVYWYRQLPEEGLKFMVYLQKENIIDESGMPKERFSAEFPKEGPSILRIQQVVRGDSAAYFCASSSRRTSTDTQYFGPGTRLTVL.

This chain joins TRBV29-1 and TRBJ2-5; D might be TRBD1 (6 bases). V was shortened by 3 bases and J by 2 bases, with 7 bases between the two germline ends. In germline, CDR1 is SQVTM, CDR2 ANQGSEA. CDR3 length: 12 residues. CDR3 sequence (DNA): TGCAGCGTTGACACAGGGCAAGAGACCCAGTACTTC. Its translation: CSVDTGQETQYF.

This chain joins TRBV2 and TRBJ1-1, with 7 bases fitting TRBD1. The junction had 11 bases not matched to a gene; V was cut back by 7 bases and J by 3 bases. From germline, CDR1 is SNHLY and CDR2 FYNNEI. This CDR3 has 15 amino acids. CDR3 in DNA: TGTGCCAGCACCCGGACAGGAGAGGGATACACTGAAGCTTTCTTT. Protein sequence: CASTRTGEGYTEAFF.

Ten or more counts support this clonotype. The genes are TRBV28 and TRBJ2-7; D not resolved. V dropped 5 bases and J dropped 3 bases, with 8 bases sitting between them. CDR1 is MDHEN, CDR2 SYDVKM, per germline. CDR3 length: 12 residues. The CDR3, as DNA: TGTGCCAGCAGTCCAGACTTCTACGAGCAGTACTTC. It yields the protein CASSPDFYEQYF.